This TCR beta chain appears in the sequencing data of a study of post-analysis software for immune sequencing data. General study points: Multiple sclerosis patients had significantly lower normalized Chao1 diversity than controls. TRBV5-6, TRBV5-1 and TRBV20-1 were among a few TRBV segments more frequent in patients than controls.

This CDR3 spans 17 amino acids. Looked up from germline, CDR1 is SGHTA and CDR2 is FQGNSA. Unique molecular identifiers were present in the TCR beta cDNA libraries. MiXCR, run by TCRdb on the PCR reads, gives a single entry per CDR3 protein. Among about 400,000 distinct CDR3 sequences listed, about a third were seen once. About this clonotype itself: Its target is unknown.

What was sequenced was blood. The receptor comes from a girl between 5 and 17 years old with multiple sclerosis. This chain joins TRBV7-2 and TRBJ2-7; 11 bases match TRBD2. The J call is in doubt because the DNA end fits TRBJ2-4 better. The CDR3 coding sequence is TGTGCCAGCAGCTTAGCGGGGACTAGCGGCCTCAAAAACATTCAGTACTTC. Amino acid sequence: CASSLAGTSGLKNIQYF.